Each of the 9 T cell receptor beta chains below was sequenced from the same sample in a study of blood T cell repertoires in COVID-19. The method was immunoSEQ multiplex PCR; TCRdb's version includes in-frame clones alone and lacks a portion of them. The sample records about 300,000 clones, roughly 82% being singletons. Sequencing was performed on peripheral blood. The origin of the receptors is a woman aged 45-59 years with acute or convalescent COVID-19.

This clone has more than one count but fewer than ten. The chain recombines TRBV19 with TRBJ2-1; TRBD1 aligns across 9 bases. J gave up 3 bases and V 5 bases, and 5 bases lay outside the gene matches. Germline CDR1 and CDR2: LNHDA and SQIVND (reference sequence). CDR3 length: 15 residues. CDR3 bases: TGTGCCAGTAGTCGGACAGGGGATGTCTACAATGAGCAGTTCTTC. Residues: CASSRTGDVYNEQFF.

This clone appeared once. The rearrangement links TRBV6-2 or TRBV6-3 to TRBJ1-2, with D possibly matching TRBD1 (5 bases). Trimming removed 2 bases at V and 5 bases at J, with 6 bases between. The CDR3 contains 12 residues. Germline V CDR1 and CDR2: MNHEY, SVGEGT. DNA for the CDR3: TGTGCCAGCAGTTACGGGGCATATGGCTACACCTTC. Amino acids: CASSYGAYGYTF.

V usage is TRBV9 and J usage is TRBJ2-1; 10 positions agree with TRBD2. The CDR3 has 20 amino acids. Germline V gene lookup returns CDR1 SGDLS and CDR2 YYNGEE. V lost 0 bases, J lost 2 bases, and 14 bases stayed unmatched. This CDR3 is CASSVEAGLAGVLTYNEQFF. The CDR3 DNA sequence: TGTGCCAGCAGCGTAGAAGCCGGGCTAGCGGGAGTCCTTACCTACAATGAGCAGTTCTTC. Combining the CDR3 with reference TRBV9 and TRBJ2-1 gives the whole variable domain DSGVTQTPKHLITATGQRVTLRCSPRSGDLSVYWYQQSLDQGLQFLIQYYNGEERAKGNILERFSAQQFPDLHSELNLSSLELGDSALYFCASSVEAGLAGVLTYNEQFFGPGTRLTVL.

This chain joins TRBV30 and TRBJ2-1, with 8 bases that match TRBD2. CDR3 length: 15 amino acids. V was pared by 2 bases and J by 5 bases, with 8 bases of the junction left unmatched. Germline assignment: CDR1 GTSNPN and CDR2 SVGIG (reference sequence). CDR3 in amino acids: CAWSLSSGNHNEQFF. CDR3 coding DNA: TGTGCCTGGAGTCTGAGTAGCGGGAATCACAATGAGCAGTTCTTC.

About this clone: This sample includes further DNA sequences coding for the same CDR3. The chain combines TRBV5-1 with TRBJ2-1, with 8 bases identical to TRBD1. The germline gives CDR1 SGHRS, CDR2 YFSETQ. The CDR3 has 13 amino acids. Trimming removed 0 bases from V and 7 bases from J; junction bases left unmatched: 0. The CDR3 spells CASSLGQGNEQFF. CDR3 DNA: TGCGCCAGCAGCTTGGGACAGGGGAATGAGCAGTTCTTC.

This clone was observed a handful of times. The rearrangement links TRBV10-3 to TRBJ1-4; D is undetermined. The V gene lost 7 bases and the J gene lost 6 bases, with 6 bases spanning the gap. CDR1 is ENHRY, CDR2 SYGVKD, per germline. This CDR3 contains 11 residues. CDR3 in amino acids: CAIKEDEKLFF. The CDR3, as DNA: TGTGCCATCAAGGAGGATGAAAAACTGTTTTTT.

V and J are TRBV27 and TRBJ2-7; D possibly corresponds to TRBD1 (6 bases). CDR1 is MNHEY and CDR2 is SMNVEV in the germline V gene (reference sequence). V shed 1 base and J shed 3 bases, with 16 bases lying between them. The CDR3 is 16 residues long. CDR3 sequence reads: CASSLLFGDTDYEQYF. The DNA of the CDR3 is TGTGCCAGCAGTTTATTATTTGGGGACACAGACTACGAGCAGTACTTC.

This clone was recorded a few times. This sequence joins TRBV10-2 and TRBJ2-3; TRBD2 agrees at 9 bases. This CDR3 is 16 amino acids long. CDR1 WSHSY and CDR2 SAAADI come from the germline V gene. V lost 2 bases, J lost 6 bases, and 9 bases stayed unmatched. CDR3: CASSEMGGRVADTQYF. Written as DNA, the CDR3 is TGCGCCAGCAGTGAGATGGGCGGGAGGGTTGCTGATACGCAGTATTTT.

CDR3 nucleotides: TGTGCCAGCAGTTACTCTCGACTAGCGGACACAGATACGCAGTATTTT. Amino acid sequence: CASSYSRLADTDTQYF. The chain joins TRBV6-5 to TRBJ2-3; 9 positions agree with TRBD2. After removal of 0 bases from V and 2 bases from J, the junction contained 3 bases not matched to a gene. CDR1 is MNHEY and CDR2 is SVGAGI in the germline V gene. The CDR3 is 16 residues long.